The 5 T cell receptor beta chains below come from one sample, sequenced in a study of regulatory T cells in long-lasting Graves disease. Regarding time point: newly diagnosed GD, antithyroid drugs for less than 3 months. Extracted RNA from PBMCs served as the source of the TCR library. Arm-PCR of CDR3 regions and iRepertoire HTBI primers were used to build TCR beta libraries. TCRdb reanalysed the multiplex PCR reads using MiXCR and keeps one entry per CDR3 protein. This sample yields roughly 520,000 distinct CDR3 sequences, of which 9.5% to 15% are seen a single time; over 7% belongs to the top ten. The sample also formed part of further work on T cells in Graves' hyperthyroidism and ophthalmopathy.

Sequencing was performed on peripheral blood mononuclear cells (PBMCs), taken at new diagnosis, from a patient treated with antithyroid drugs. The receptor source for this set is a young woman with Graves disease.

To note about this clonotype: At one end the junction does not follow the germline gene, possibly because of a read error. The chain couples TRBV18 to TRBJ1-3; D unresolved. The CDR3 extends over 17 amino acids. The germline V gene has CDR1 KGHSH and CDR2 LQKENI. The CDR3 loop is CAISPFNQDVSGNTIYF. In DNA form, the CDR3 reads TGTGCCATCTCACCGTTCAATCAGGATGTTTCGGGAAACACCATATATTTT. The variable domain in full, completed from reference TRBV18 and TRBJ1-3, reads NAGVMQNPRHLVRRRGQEARLRCSPMKGHSHVYWYRQLPEEGLKFMVYLQKENIIDESGMPKERFSAEFPKEGPSILRIQQVVRGDSAAYFCAISPFNQDVSGNTIYFGEGSWLTVV.

The DNA of the CDR3 is TGTGCCAGCAGTGAAGGCAGGGAACGTGGCTACACCTTC. It is translated as CASSEGRERGYTF. This chain joins TRBV6-2 or TRBV6-3 and TRBJ1-2, with D possibly TRBD1 on 5 matching bases. V was clipped by 5 bases and J by 7 bases, with 14 bases between them. This CDR3 is built from 13 residues. The V gene's germline CDR1 is MNHEY and CDR2 SVGEGT.

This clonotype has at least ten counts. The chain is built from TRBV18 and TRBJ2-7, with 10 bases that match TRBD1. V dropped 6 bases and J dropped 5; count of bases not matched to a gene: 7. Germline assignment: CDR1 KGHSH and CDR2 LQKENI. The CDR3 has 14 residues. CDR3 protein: CASSMGQGRNEQYF. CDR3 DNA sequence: TGTGCCAGCTCCATGGGACAGGGGAGGAACGAGCAGTACTTC.

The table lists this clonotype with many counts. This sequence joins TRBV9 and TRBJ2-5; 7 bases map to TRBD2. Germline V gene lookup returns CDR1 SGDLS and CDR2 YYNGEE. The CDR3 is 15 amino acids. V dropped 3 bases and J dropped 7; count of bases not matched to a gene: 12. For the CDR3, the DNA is TGTGCCAGCAGCGGGCGGGACTACCGCAATCCGACCCAGTACTTC. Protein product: CASSGRDYRNPTQYF. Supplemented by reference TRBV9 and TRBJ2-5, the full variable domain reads DSGVTQTPKHLITATGQRVTLRCSPRSGDLSVYWYQQSLDQGLQFLIQYYNGEERAKGNILERFSAQQFPDLHSELNLSSLELGDSALYFCASSGRDYRNPTQYFGPGTRLLVL.

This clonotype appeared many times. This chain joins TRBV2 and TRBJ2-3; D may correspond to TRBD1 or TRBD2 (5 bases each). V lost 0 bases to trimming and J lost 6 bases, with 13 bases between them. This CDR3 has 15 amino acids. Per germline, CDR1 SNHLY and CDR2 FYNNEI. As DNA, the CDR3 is TGTGCCAGCAGTGAAGCGCCCGAGGGGCCGGATACGCAGTATTTT. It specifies CASSEAPEGPDTQYF.